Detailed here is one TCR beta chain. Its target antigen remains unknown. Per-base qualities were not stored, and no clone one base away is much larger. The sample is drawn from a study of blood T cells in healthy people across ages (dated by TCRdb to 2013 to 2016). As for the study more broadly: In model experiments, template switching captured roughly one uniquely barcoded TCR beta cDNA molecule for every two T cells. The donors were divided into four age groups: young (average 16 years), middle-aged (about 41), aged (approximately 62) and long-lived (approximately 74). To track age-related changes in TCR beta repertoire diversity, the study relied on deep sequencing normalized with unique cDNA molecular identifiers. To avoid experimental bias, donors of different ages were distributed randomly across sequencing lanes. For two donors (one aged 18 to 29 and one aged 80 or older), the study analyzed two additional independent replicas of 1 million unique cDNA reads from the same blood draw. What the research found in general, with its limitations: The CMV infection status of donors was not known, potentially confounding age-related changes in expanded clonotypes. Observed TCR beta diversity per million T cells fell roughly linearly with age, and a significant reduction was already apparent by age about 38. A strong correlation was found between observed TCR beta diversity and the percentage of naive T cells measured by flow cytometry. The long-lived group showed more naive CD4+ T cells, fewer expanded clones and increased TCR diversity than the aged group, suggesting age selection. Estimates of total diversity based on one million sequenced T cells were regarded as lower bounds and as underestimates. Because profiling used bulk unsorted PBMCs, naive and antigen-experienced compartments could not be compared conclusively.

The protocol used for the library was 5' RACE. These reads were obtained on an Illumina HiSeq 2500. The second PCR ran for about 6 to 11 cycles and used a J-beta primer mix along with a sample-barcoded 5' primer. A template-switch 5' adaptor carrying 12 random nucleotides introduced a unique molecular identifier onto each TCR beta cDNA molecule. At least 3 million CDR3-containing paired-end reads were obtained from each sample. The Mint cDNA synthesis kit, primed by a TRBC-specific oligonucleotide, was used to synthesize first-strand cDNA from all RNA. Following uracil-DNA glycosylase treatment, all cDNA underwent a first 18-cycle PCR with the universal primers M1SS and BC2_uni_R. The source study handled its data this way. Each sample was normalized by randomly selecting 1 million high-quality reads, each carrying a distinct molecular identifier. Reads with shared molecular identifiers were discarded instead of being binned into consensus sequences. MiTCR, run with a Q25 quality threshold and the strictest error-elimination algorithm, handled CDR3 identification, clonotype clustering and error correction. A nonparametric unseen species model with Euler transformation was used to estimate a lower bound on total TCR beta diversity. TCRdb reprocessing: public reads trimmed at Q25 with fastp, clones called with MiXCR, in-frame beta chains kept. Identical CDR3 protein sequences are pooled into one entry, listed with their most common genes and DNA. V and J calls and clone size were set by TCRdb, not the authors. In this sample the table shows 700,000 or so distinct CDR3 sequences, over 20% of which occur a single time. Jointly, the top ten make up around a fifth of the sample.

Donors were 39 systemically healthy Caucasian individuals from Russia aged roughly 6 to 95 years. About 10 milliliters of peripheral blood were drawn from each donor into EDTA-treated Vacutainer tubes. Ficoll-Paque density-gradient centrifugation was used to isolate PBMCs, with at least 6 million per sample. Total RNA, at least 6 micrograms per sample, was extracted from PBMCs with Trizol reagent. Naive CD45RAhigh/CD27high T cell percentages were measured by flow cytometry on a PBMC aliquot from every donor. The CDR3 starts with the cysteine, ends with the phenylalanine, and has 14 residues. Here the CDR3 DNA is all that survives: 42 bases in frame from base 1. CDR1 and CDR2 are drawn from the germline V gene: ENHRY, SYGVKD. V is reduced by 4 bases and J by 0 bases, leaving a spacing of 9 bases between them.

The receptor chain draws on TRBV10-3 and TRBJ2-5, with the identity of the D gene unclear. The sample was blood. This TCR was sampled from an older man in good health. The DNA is TGTGCCATCAGTGCCGGTACAGACCAAGAGACCCAGTACTTC. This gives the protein CAISAGTDQETQYF.